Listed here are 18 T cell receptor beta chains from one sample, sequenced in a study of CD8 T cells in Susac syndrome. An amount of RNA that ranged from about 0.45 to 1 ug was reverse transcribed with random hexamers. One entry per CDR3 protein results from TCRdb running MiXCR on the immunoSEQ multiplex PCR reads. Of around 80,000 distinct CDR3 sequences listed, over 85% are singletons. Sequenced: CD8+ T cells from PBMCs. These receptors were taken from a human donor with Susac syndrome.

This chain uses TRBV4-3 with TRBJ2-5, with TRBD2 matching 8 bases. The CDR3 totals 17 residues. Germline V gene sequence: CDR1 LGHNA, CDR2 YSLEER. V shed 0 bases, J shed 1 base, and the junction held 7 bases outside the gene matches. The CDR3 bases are TGCGCCAGCAGCCAAGATCGGAGACTAGCGACCCAAGAGACCCAGTACTTC. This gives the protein CASSQDRRLATQETQYF.

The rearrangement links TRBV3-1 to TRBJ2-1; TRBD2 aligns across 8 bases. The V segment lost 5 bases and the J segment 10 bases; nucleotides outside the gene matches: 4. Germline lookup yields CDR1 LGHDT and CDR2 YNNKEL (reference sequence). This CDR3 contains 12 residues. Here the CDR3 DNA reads TGTGCCAGCAGCGACGTAGCGGGAGAGCAGTTCTTC. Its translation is CASSDVAGEQFF.

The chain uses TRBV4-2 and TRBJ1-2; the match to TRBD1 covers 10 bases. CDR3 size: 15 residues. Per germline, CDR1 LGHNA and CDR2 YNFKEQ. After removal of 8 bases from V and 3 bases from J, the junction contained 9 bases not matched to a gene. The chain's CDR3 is CASDAGTGDHYGYTF. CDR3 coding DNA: TGTGCCAGCGATGCCGGGACAGGGGACCACTATGGCTACACCTTC.

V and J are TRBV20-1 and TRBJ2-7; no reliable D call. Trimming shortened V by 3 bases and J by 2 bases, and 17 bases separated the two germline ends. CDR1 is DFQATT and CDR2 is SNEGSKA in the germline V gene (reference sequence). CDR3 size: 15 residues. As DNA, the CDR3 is TGCAGTGCTAGGACCCAGACTGATACTCCCTACGAGCAGTACTTC. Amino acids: CSARTQTDTPYEQYF.

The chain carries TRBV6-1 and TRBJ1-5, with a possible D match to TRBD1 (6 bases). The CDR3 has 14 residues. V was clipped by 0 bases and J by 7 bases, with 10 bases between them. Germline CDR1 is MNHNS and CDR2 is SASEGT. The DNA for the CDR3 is TGTGCCAGCAGTGAAGCGCGGACAGTCCAGCCCCAGCATTTT. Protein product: CASSEARTVQPQHF.

The chain's CDR3 is CSADSGASTDTQYF. In DNA form, the CDR3 reads TGCAGTGCAGACTCGGGTGCTAGCACAGATACGCAGTATTTT. This chain uses TRBV20-1 with TRBJ2-3; D is unresolved. V lost 6 bases and J lost 0, with 13 bases in between. The germline V gene has CDR1 DFQATT and CDR2 SNEGSKA (reference sequence). The CDR3 sequence is 14 residues long.

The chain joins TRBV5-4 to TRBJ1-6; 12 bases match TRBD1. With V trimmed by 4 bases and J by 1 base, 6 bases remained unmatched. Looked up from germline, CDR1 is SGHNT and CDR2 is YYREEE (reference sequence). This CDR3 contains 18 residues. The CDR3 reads CASSMGQGAHSYNSPLHF. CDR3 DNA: TGTGCCAGCAGCATGGGACAGGGGGCGCATTCCTATAATTCACCCCTCCACTTT.

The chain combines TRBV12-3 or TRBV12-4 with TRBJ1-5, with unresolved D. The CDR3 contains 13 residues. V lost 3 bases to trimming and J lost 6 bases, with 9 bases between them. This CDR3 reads CASSLWSGQPQHF. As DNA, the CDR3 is TGTGCCAGCAGTTTGTGGTCCGGTCAGCCCCAGCATTTT.

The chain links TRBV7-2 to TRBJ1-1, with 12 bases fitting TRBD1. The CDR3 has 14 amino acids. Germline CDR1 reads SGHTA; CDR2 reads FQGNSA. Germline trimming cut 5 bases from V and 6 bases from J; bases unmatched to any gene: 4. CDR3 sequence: CASSTGQGAPEAFF. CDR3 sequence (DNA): TGTGCCAGCAGCACGGGACAGGGGGCGCCTGAAGCTTTCTTT. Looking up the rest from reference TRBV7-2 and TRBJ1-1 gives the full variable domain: GAGVSQSPSNKVTEKGKDVELRCDPISGHTALYWYRQSLGQGLEFLIYFQGNSAPDKSGLPSDRFSAERTGGSVSTLTIQRTQQEDSAVYLCASSTGQGAPEAFFGQGTRLTVV.

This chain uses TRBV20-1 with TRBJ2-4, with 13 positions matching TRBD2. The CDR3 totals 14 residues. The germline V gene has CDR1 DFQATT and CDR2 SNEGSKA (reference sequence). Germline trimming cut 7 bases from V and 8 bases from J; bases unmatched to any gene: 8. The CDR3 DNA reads TGCAGTGGGGGACTAGCGGGGCCGGGTGACATTCAGTACTTC. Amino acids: CSGGLAGPGDIQYF.

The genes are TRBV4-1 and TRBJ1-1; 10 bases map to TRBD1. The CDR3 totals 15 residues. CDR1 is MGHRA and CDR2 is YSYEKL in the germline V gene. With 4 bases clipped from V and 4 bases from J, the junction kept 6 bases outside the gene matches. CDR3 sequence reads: CASSPPGQGSTEAFF. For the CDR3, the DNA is TGCGCCAGCAGCCCCCCGGGACAGGGGTCCACTGAAGCTTTCTTT.

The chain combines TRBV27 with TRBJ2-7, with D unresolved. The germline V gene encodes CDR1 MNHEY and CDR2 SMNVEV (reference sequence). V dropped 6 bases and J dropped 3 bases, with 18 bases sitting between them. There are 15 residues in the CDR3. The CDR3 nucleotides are TGTGCCAGCAGCCCCTACAGTCAGATCGGCTACGAGCAGTACTTC. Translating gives CASSPYSQIGYEQYF.

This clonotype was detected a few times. The CDR3: CASSLLAGGNEQFF. The CDR3 nucleotides are TGTGCCAGCAGTTTACTAGCGGGGGGGAATGAGCAGTTCTTC. The V gene is TRBV12-3 or TRBV12-4, the J gene TRBJ2-1; 12 nucleotides agree with TRBD2. The CDR3 is 14 residues long. V gave up 2 bases and J gave up 7 bases; unmatched junction bases: 0.

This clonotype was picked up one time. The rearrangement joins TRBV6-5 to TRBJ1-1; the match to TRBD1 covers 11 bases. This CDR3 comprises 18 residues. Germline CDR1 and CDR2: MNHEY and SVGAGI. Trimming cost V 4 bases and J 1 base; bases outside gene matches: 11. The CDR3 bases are TGTGCCAGCAGTTCTCCCCTGGACAGGGGGCTCGGGAACACTGAAGCTTTCTTT. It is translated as CASSSPLDRGLGNTEAFF.

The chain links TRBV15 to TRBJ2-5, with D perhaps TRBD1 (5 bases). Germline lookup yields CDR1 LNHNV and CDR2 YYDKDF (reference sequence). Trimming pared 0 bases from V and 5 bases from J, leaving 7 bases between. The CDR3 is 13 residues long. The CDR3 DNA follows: TGTGCCACCAGCAGAGACAGGGTGGAGACCCAGTACTTC. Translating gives CATSRDRVETQYF.

The chain's CDR3 is CASSPTGDEQYF. The CDR3 DNA is TGTGCCAGTAGCCCTACAGGAGACGAGCAGTACTTC. The chain couples TRBV19 to TRBJ2-7; D perhaps matches TRBD1 (5 bases). The V end lost 6 bases, the J end lost 5 bases, and 11 bases lay between the germline ends. The germline V gene has CDR1 LNHDA and CDR2 SQIVND (reference sequence). The CDR3 covers 12 residues.

The CDR3 loop reads CASSPSGGAPRIYEQYF. CDR3 nucleotides: TGTGCCAGCAGCCCAAGCGGGGGGGCCCCACGGATCTACGAGCAGTACTTC. This chain uses TRBV5-6 with TRBJ2-7; 10 bases are a match to TRBD2. Unmatched junction bases numbered 13, after V lost 4 bases and J lost 3 bases. Germline CDR1 is SGHDT and CDR2 is YYEEEE. This CDR3 has 17 residues.

CDR3 nucleotide sequence: TGCAGTGCTAGAGTTTCGGGGATATGGCTCAAGGGCGGAAACACCATATATTTT. This codes for CSARVSGIWLKGGNTIYF. The chain carries TRBV20-1 and TRBJ1-3, with D unresolved. The CDR3 runs 18 residues. Germline CDR1 and CDR2: DFQATT and SNEGSKA (reference sequence). The V end lost 1 base, the J end lost 4 bases, and 23 bases lay between the germline ends.